The text below deals with one T cell receptor beta chain. The data were taken from a study of blood T cell repertoires in COVID-19. The CDR3 totals 13 residues. Germline CDR1 SGDLS, CDR2 YYNGEE. V shed 0 bases and J shed 2 bases, with 5 bases lying between them. How the authors handled the data: For nucleated cells, counts were estimated from reference gene primer amplification. Profiled with immunoSEQ multiplex PCR; TCRdb holds only in-frame clones, not every one. V and J calls and clone size are those listed in that table; D and trimming were worked out from the DNA. The data contain 55,000 to 80,000 clones, approximately 78% of them singletons.

The rearrangement joins TRBV9 to TRBJ1-2; D remains unclear. The sequenced sample consisted of peripheral blood. This receptor was identified in a human donor in a cohort sampled during active COVID-19. CDR3 nucleotides: TGTGCCAGCAGCGTAGACAGAAACTATGGCTACACCTTC. Translating it yields CASSVDRNYGYTF.